This TCR beta chain emerged from a study of OX40 agonist ivuxolimab in advanced cancers. Study overall: It was ivuxolimab, an agonistic anti-OX40 (CD134) antibody, that patients were treated with. Cohort: around 86% men, mean age around 55, aged roughly 23 to 79.

Here immunoSEQ multiplex PCR was the method, and the copy in TCRdb shows in-frame clones only, minus some. Here the sample spans 100,000 to 150,000 clones, 85% to 95% being singletons. The germline V and J ends were trimmed by 7 bases and 2 bases, with 8 bases remaining between them. Germline V gives CDR1 MNHEY, CDR2 SMNVEV (reference sequence). The CDR3 totals 12 residues. This clonotype was obtained from an adult with an advanced solid tumor such as melanoma, head and neck, liver or kidney cancer. Sample: CD4+ or CD8+ T cells sorted from blood, taken in a trial of the OX40 agonist ivuxolimab. The rearrangement uses TRBV27 and TRBJ1-1; D call uncertain. As DNA, the CDR3 is TGTGCCAGCATGGGTGGAAACACTGAAGCTTTCTTT. Encoded protein: CASMGGNTEAFF.